These 20 T cell receptor beta chains originate from one sample sequenced in a study of blood T cells in healthy people across ages. A sample-barcoded 5' primer and a J-beta primer mix were used in a second PCR of roughly 6 to 11 cycles. MiXCR, run by TCRdb on the 5' RACE reads, gives a single entry per CDR3 protein. The table records 750,000 or so distinct CDR3 sequences, approximately 25% of them present only once. The same sample was also used in a study of T cells of mothers and their children.

Sequenced material: blood. These receptors were taken from a boy younger than 18 in good health.

This chain joins TRBV5-5 and TRBJ2-1, with a possible D match to TRBD2 (6 bases). Near its end, the DNA agrees better with TRBJ2-7, so the J call may be wrong. CDR3 size: 13 residues. Germline V lookup: CDR1 SGHKS, CDR2 YYEKEE (reference sequence). CDR3 DNA: TGTGCCAGCACCACGGAGGGCTCCTACGAGCAGTACTTC. Translated, it gives CASTTEGSYEQYF.

The genes are TRBV20-1 and TRBJ1-5, with a weak D call TRBD1 (6 bases). From germline, CDR1 is DFQATT and CDR2 SNEGSKA (reference sequence). The CDR3 loop spans 13 amino acids. Trimming removed 5 bases from V and 5 bases from J, with 13 bases in between. CDR3 amino acids: CSASDRIYQPQHF. For the CDR3, the DNA is TGCAGTGCTTCCGACAGGATCTATCAGCCCCAGCATTTT.

The chain recombines TRBV29-1 with TRBJ2-3; 9 nucleotides agree with TRBD1. Germline assignment: CDR1 SQVTM and CDR2 ANQGSEA. V lost 3 bases, J lost 4 bases, and 14 bases stayed unmatched. The CDR3 runs 17 residues. Here the CDR3 DNA reads TGCAGCGTTGATGGACCGGGGGACAGGGTACTTTCAGATACGCAGTATTTT. It encodes CSVDGPGDRVLSDTQYF.

This chain's CDR3 is CASSPRLGLAGTDTQYF. The CDR3 region has the DNA TGTGCCAGCAGCCCGCGACTGGGACTAGCGGGCACAGATACGCAGTATTTT. V usage is TRBV7-2 and J usage is TRBJ2-3; 11 positions agree with TRBD2. Germline-derived CDR1 and CDR2 are SGHTA and FQGNSA. This CDR3 contains 17 residues. Trimming removed 5 bases from V and 1 base from J; junction bases left unmatched: 8. Drawing the rest from reference TRBV7-2 and TRBJ2-3, the complete variable domain is GAGVSQSPSNKVTEKGKDVELRCDPISGHTALYWYRQSLGQGLEFLIYFQGNSAPDKSGLPSDRFSAERTGGSVSTLTIQRTQQEDSAVYLCASSPRLGLAGTDTQYFGPGTRLTVL.

The rearrangement links TRBV21-1 to TRBJ2-1; the table gives TRBD1 as D, unverified against the DNA. TRBV21-1 is deemed a pseudogene. The CDR3 runs to 20 residues. This CDR3 is CASSIGVPKGGQGGYNEQFF. CDR3 bases: TGTGCCAGCAGCATTGGGGTACCCAAAGGGGGACAGGGTGGCTACAATGAGCAGTTCTTC.

The chain is built from TRBV7-8 and TRBJ2-5; a weak D match, TRBD2 (5 bases). Per germline, CDR1 SGHVS and CDR2 FQNEAQ. The CDR3 loop spans 14 amino acids. The V end was cut by 4 bases, the J end by 3 bases, with 12 bases between. CDR3 region: CASSSNPGKETQYF. The CDR3 DNA sequence: TGTGCCAGCAGCTCCAATCCCGGGAAAGAGACCCAGTACTTC.

This clonotype showed up just once. The chain recombines TRBV21-1 with TRBJ2-5; the D call TRBD1 from the table was never checked on the DNA. TRBV21-1 is a pseudogene. CDR3 length: 15 residues. CDR3 sequence (DNA): TGTGCCAGCAGCTATGACAGGGGGCCCAAAGAGACCCAGTACTTC. It encodes CASSYDRGPKETQYF.

The chain couples TRBV7-9 to TRBJ2-5, with TRBD2 matching over 8 bases. After removal of 7 bases from V and 5 bases from J, the junction contained 12 bases not matched to a gene. CDR3 size: 15 residues. The germline V gene has CDR1 SEHNR and CDR2 FQNEAQ (reference sequence). The CDR3 DNA reads TGTGCCAGCACCGTACTAGCGGAGGGCCGGGAGACCCAGTACTTC. Translated: CASTVLAEGRETQYF.

This chain uses TRBV6-2 or TRBV6-3 with TRBJ1-1; D unclear. CDR1 is MNHEY, CDR2 SVGEGT, per germline. The V gene lost 2 bases and the J gene lost 4 bases, with 14 bases spanning the gap. CDR3 length: 15 amino acids. CDR3: CASSYQEGFGTEAFF. Here the CDR3 DNA reads TGTGCCAGCAGTTACCAAGAGGGATTCGGCACTGAAGCTTTCTTT.

In its sample, this clonotype was seen a few times. V usage is TRBV20-1 and J usage is TRBJ2-7; 9 nucleotides align to TRBD1. This CDR3 is 14 amino acids long. The junction had 6 bases not matched to a gene; V was cut back by 1 base and J by 5 bases. Germline CDR1 is DFQATT and CDR2 is SNEGSKA (reference sequence). The CDR3 here is CSARVGTGKNEQYF. Here the CDR3 DNA reads TGCAGTGCTAGAGTGGGGACAGGGAAAAACGAGCAGTACTTC.

The V gene is TRBV6-2 or TRBV6-3, the J gene TRBJ2-5; TRBD1 aligns across 7 bases. V shed 2 bases, J shed 0 bases, and the junction held 6 bases outside the gene matches. The CDR3 totals 16 residues. The V gene's germline CDR1 is MNHEY and CDR2 SVGEGT. DNA of the CDR3: TGTGCCAGCAGTTACACACAGGGGCAGGACCAAGAGACCCAGTACTTC. Its translation: CASSYTQGQDQETQYF.

This clonotype has just one count. This chain links TRBV6-5 with TRBJ2-3; D perhaps matches TRBD2 (7 bases). The CDR3 runs to 16 residues. Between the trimmed V and J ends, which lost 2 bases and 4 bases, there was a span of 16 bases. Germline CDR1 MNHEY, CDR2 SVGAGI. CDR3 loop: CASSYTAGGQPDTQYF. For the CDR3, the DNA is TGTGCCAGCAGTTACACAGCCGGGGGGCAACCAGATACGCAGTATTTT.

This clonotype was counted a single time. The rearrangement joins TRBV27 to TRBJ2-5, with 11 bases aligning to TRBD2. Germline lookup yields CDR1 MNHEY and CDR2 SMNVEV (reference sequence). The V and J ends lost 0 bases and 1 base, in that order; junction bases with no gene match: 4. This CDR3 has 17 amino acids. The CDR3 region has the DNA TGTGCCAGCAGTTTATCACCCGGGACTAGCGGCCAAGAGACCCAGTACTTC. This encodes CASSLSPGTSGQETQYF.

This clonotype was seen a few times. The junction does not match germline at one end; this may be a read error. This chain uses TRBV4-1 with TRBJ2-5; maybe TRBD1 (5 bases). This CDR3 is built from 17 residues. The germline gives CDR1 MGHRA, CDR2 YSYEKL. CDR3 residues: CASGQDGLGAISETQYF. The DNA for the CDR3 is TGCGCCAGCGGCCAAGATGGGTTAGGGGCCATTAGTGAGACCCAGTACTTC.

V usage is TRBV12-3 or TRBV12-4 and J usage is TRBJ1-4; D call uncertain. This CDR3 comprises 15 residues. Trimming cost V 4 bases and J 3 bases, with 12 bases left between them. In DNA form, the CDR3 reads TGTGCCAGCAGTTACGACGGGTTGGCTAATGAAAAACTGTTTTTT. Translated: CASSYDGLANEKLFF.

This clonotype was seen only a few times. The chain has TRBV4-2 and TRBJ2-1; 12 nucleotides line up with TRBD2. The germline CDR1 and CDR2 sequences are LGHNA and YNFKEQ. This CDR3 spans 16 amino acids. J was trimmed by 5 bases and V by 4 bases; bases with no gene match: 6. The CDR3 DNA sequence: TGTGCCAGCAGCCGCCTAGCGGGAGGGTCCCACAATGAGCAGTTCTTC. It translates to CASSRLAGGSHNEQFF.

The chain is built from TRBV28 and TRBJ1-4; D is unresolved. The CDR3 totals 13 residues. V was cut by 4 bases and J by 4 bases, with 7 bases left in between. The germline V gene has CDR1 MDHEN and CDR2 SYDVKM. CDR3 sequence (DNA): TGTGCCAGCAGTTCGCGGGATAATGAAAAACTGTTTTTT. Translation gives CASSSRDNEKLFF.

This chain connects TRBV3-1 to TRBJ2-3, with D maybe TRBD1 (6 bases). Trimming pared 0 bases from V and 4 bases from J, leaving 17 bases between. Germline CDR1 and CDR2: LGHDT and YNNKEL (reference sequence). The CDR3 runs 17 residues. The CDR3 spells CASSQEKAGVDSDTQYF. In DNA, the CDR3 is TGTGCCAGCAGCCAAGAAAAGGCAGGGGTGGATTCAGATACGCAGTATTTT.

The table lists this clonotype with a few counts. The CDR3 reads CASSFQVGNSGANVLTF. The DNA of the CDR3 is TGTGCCAGCAGTTTCCAGGTGGGGAATTCTGGGGCCAACGTCCTGACTTTC. The chain has TRBV27 and TRBJ2-6; no reliable D call. The CDR3 is 17 residues long. V was trimmed by 3 bases and J by 1 base, leaving 13 bases between them. In germline, CDR1 is MNHEY, CDR2 SMNVEV (reference sequence).

The chain combines TRBV6-5 with TRBJ2-1, with TRBD1 identical over 9 bases. The CDR3 contains 17 residues. Germline V lookup: CDR1 MNHEY, CDR2 SVGAGI. V shed 3 bases and J 7 bases; nucleotides not matched to a gene: 13. CDR3 protein: CASSYSSDRGFMNEQFF. The CDR3 nucleotides are TGTGCCAGCAGTTATTCCTCGGACAGGGGTTTTATGAATGAGCAGTTCTTC.